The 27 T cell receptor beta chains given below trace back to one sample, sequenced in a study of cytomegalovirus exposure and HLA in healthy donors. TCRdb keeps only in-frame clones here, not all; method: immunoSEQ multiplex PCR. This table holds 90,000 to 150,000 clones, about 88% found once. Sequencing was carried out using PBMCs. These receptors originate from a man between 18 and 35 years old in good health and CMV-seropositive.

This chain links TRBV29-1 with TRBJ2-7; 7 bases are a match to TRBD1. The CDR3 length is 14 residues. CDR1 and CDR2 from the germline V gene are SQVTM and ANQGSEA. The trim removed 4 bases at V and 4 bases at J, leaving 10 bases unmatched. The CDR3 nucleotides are TGCAGCGTTGTGGGAAACAGGGGAAAGTACGAGCAGTACTTC. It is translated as CSVVGNRGKYEQYF.

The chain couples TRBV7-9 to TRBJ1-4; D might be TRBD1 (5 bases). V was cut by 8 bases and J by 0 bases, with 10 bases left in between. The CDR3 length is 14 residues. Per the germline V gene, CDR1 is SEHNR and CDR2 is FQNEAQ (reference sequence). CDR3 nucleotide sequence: TGTGCCAGCGGCAGGGTTGCAACTAATGAAAAACTGTTTTTT. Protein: CASGRVATNEKLFF.

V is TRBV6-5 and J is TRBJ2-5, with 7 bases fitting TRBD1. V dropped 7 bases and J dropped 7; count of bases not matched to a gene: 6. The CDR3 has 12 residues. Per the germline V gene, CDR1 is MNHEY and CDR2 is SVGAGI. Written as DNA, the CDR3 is TGTGCCAGCACCGACAGGGACGCGACCCAGTACTTC. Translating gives CASTDRDATQYF.

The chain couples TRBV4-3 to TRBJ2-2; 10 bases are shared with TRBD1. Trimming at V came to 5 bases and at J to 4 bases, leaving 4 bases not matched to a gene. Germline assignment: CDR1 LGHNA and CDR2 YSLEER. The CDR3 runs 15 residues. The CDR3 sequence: CASSWDRGGTGELFF. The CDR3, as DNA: TGCGCCAGCAGCTGGGACAGGGGTGGCACCGGGGAGCTGTTTTTT.

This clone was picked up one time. CDR3 sequence: CASSDPNEETQYF. Here the CDR3 DNA reads TGCGCCAGCAGTGACCCCAACGAGGAGACCCAGTACTTC. The V and J genes are TRBV10-1 and TRBJ2-5; D not resolved. The germline CDR1 and CDR2 sequences are WNHNN and SYGVQD (reference sequence). This CDR3 is built from 13 residues. Trimming stripped 3 bases from V and 5 bases from J, with 10 bases between.

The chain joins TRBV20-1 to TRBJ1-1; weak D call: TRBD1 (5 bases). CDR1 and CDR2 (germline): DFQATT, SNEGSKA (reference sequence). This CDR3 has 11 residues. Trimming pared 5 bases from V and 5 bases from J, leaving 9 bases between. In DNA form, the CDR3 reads TGCAGTGCTCCCGGGGGGACTGAAGCTTTCTTT. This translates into CSAPGGTEAFF.

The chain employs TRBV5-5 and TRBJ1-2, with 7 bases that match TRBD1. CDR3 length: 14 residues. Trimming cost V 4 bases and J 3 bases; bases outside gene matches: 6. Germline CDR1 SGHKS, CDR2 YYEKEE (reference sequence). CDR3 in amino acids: CASSNDRAHYGYTF. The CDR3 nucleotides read TGTGCCAGCAGCAACGACAGGGCCCACTATGGCTACACCTTC.

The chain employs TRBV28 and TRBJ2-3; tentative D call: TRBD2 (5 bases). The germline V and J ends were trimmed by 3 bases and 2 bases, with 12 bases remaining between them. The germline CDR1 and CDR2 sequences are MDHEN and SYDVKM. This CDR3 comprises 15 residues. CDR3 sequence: CASSFWTPTTDTQYF. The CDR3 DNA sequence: TGTGCCAGCAGTTTCTGGACTCCAACCACAGATACGCAGTATTTT.

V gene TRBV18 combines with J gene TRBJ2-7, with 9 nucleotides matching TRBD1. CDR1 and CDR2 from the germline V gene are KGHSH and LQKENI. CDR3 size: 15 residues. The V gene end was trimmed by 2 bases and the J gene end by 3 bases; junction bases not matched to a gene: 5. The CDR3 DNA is TGTGCCAGCTCACCAGTACCGACAGGGGGCTACGAGCAGTACTTC. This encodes CASSPVPTGGYEQYF.

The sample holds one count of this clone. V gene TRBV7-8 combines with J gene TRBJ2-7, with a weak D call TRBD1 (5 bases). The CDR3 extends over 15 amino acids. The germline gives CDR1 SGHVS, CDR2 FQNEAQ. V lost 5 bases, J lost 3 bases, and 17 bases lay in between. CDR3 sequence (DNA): TGTGCCAGCAGCCCGAATTGGACACCCTTCTACGAGCAGTACTTC. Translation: CASSPNWTPFYEQYF.

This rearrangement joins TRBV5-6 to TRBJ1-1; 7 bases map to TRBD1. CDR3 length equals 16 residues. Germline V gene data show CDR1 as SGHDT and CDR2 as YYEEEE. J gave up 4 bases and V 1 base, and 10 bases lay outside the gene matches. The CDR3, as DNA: TGTGCCAGCAGCTTGATGTACAGGGGCCCGACCACTGAAGCTTTCTTT. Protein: CASSLMYRGPTTEAFF.

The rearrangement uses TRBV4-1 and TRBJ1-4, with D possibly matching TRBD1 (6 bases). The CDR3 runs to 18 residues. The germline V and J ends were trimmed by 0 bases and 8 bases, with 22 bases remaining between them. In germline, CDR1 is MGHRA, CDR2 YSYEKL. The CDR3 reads CASSQDLGSAGVREKLFF. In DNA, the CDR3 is TGCGCCAGCAGCCAAGATCTCGGTTCCGCAGGGGTTCGAGAAAAACTGTTTTTT.

The CDR3 nucleotides are TGTGCTAGTGCCCAACTCTTCAATCAGCCCCAGCATTTT. This encodes CASAQLFNQPQHF. This chain links TRBV12-5 with TRBJ1-5; D uncertain. The CDR3 totals 13 residues. Trimming removed 7 bases from V and 3 bases from J, with 10 bases in between. CDR1 is LGHNT and CDR2 is FRNRAP in the germline V gene.

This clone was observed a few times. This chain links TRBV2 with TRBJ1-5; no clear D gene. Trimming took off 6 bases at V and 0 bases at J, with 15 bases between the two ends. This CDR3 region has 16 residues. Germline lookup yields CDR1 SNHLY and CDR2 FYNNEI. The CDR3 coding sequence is TGTGCCAGCAGCATTAGAGCCGGGGATAGCAATCAGCCCCAGCATTTT. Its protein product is CASSIRAGDSNQPQHF.

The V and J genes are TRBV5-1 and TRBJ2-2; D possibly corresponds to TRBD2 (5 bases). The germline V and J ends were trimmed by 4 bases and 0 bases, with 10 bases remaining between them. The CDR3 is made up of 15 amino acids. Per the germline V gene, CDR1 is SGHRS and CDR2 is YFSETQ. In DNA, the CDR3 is TGCGCCAGCAGCGAGGACTTGTCGAACACCGGGGAGCTGTTTTTT. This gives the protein CASSEDLSNTGELFF.

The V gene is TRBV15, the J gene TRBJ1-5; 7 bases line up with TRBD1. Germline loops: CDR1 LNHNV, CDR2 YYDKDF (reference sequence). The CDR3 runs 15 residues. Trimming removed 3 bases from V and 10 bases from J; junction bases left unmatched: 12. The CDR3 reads CATSSEGAGRQPQHF. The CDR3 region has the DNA TGTGCCACCAGCAGCGAGGGGGCTGGCCGCCAACCCCAGCATTTT.

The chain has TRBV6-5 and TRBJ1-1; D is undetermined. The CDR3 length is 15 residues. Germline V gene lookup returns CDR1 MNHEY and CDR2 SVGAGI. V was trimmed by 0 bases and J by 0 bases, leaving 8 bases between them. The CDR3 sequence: CASSYSWPLNTEAFF. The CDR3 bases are TGTGCCAGCAGTTACTCTTGGCCACTGAACACTGAAGCTTTCTTT.

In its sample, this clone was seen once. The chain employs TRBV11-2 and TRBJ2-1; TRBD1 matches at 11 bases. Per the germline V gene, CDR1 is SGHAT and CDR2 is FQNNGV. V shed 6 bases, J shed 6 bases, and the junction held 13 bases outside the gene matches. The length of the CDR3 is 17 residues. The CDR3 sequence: CASRSIRRDRGSNEQFF. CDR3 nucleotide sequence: TGTGCCAGCAGATCAATCCGCCGGGACAGGGGGAGCAATGAGCAGTTCTTC. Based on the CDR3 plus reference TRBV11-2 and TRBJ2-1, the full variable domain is EAGVAQSPRYKIIEKRQSVAFWCNPISGHATLYWYQQILGQGPKLLIQFQNNGVVDDSQLPKDRFSAERLKGVDSTLKIQPAKLEDSAVYLCASRSIRRDRGSNEQFFGPGTRLTVL.

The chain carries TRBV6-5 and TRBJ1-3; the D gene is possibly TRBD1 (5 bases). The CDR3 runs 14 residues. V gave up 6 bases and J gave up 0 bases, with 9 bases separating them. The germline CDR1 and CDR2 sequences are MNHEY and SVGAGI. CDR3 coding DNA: TGTGCCAGCAGGCCGGGGGACTCTGGAAACACCATATATTTT. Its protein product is CASRPGDSGNTIYF.

The CDR3 nucleotides are TGTGCCAGCAGTTCCCGACCCGGGTCCACCGGGGAGCTGTTTTTT. As protein: CASSSRPGSTGELFF. V usage is TRBV13 and J usage is TRBJ2-2; D gene ambiguous. Germline V CDR1 and CDR2: PRHDT, FYEKMQ (reference sequence). This CDR3 spans 15 amino acids. The V end was cut by 6 bases, the J end by 4 bases, with 15 bases between.

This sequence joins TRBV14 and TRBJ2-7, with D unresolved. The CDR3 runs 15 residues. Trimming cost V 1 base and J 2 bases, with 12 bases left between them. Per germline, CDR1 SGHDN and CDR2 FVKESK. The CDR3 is CASSQAEALPYEQYF. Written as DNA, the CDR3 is TGTGCCAGCAGCCAAGCTGAAGCCCTTCCCTACGAGCAGTACTTC.

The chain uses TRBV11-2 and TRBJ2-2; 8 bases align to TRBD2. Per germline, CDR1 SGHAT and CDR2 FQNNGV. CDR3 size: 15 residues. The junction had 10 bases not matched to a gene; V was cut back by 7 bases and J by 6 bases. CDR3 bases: TGTGCCAGCACCACCAGTTCGGGGGGGGCCGGGGAGCTGTTTTTT. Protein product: CASTTSSGGAGELFF.

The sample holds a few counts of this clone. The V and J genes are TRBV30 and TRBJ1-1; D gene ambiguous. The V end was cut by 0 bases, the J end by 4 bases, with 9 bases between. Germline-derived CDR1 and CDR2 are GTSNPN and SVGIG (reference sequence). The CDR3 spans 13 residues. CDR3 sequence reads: CAWSVARGTEAFF. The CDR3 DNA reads TGTGCCTGGAGTGTCGCGAGAGGCACTGAAGCTTTCTTT.

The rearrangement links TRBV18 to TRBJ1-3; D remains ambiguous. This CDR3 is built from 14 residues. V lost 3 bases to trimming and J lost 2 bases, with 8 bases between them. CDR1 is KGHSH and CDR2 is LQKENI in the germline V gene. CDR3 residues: CASSPGGAGNTIYF. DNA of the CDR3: TGTGCCAGCTCACCTGGCGGGGCTGGAAACACCATATATTTT.

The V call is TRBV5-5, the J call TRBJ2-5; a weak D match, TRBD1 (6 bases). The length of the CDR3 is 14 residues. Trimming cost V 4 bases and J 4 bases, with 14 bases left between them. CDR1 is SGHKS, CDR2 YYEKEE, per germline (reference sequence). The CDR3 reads CASSQLQGSETQYF. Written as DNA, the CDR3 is TGTGCCAGCAGCCAGCTTCAGGGGTCAGAGACCCAGTACTTC. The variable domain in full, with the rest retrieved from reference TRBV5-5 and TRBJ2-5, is DAGVTQSPTHLIKTRGQQVTLRCSPISGHKSVSWYQQVLGQGPQFIFQYYEKEERGRGNFPDRFSARQFPNYSSELNVNALLLGDSALYLCASSQLQGSETQYFGPGTRLLVL.

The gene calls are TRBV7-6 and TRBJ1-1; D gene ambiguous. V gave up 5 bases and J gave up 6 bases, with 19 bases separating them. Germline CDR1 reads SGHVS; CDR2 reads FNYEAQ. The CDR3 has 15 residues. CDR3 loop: CASSPHSGRDPEAFF. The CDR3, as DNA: TGTGCCAGCAGCCCTCATTCAGGAAGAGATCCTGAAGCTTTCTTT.

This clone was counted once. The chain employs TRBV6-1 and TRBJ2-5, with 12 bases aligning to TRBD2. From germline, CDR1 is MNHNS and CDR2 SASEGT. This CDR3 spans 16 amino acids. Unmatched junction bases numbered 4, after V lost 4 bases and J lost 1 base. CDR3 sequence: CASSALGLAGQETQYF. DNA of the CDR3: TGTGCCAGCAGTGCCCTGGGACTAGCGGGCCAAGAGACCCAGTACTTC.